A selection of T cell receptor beta chains follows, all from one sample in a study of blood T cell repertoires in COVID-19. The protocol was immunoSEQ multiplex PCR, while the TCRdb copy is restricted to in-frame clones and leaves out a portion. This table has 150,000 to 200,000 clones, about 88% appearing once. Sequencing was carried out using peripheral blood. The source of these receptors is a woman of 80 years or more with acute or convalescent COVID-19. The CDR3 runs from the conserved cysteine through the conserved F or W. D genes are given only for firm matches.

j_call: TRBJ2-2
d_call: -
v_call: TRBV29-1
cdr3_aa: CSVKGAGSGTGELFF

j_call: TRBJ1-2
d_call: -
v_call: TRBV5-6
cdr3_aa: CASSLDTFNYGYTF

j_call: TRBJ2-2
d_call: -
v_call: TRBV18
cdr3_aa: CAGGTLETGELFF

j_call: TRBJ2-3
d_call: -
v_call: TRBV5-5
cdr3_aa: CASSLLGGDTDTQYF

j_call: TRBJ2-3
d_call: -
v_call: TRBV4-2
cdr3_aa: CASSQDTLWLEAGTDTQYF

j_call: TRBJ2-1
d_call: -
v_call: TRBV27
cdr3_aa: CASRREWSYNEQFF

j_call: TRBJ1-1
d_call: -
v_call: TRBV9
cdr3_aa: CASSVGIRTEAFF

j_call: TRBJ2-1
d_call: -
v_call: TRBV5-6
cdr3_aa: CASSLGGLGYNEQFF

j_call: TRBJ1-1
d_call: -
v_call: TRBV5-1
cdr3_aa: CASSLGSGTEAFF

j_call: TRBJ2-3
d_call: TRBD2
v_call: TRBV18
cdr3_aa: CASSAGTSGRIVDTQYF

j_call: TRBJ1-3
d_call: -
v_call: TRBV18
cdr3_aa: CASSQVLSGNTIYF

j_call: TRBJ2-5
d_call: -
v_call: TRBV11-2
cdr3_aa: CASSPRAQQETQYF

j_call: TRBJ2-6
d_call: -
v_call: TRBV3-1/TRBV3-2
cdr3_aa: CASSQVRGSGANVLTF

j_call: TRBJ2-7
d_call: -
v_call: TRBV18
cdr3_aa: CASSPTGPPTYEQYF

j_call: TRBJ1-5
d_call: TRBD1
v_call: TRBV4-2
cdr3_aa: CASSQENTGVSNQPQHF

j_call: TRBJ1-4
d_call: TRBD1
v_call: TRBV5-1
cdr3_aa: CASSLIAGSTGVNEKLFF

j_call: TRBJ2-1
d_call: TRBD1
v_call: TRBV7-9
cdr3_aa: CASSLVQETGGLQFF